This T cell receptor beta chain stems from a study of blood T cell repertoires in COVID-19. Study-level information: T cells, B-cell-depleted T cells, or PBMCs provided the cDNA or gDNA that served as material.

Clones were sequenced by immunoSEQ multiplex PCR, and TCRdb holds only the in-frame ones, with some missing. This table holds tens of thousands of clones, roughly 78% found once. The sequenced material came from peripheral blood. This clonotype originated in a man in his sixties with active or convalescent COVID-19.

In DNA form, the CDR3 reads TGTGCCTGGAGTCCACCCGCGGACAATGAGCAGTTCTTC. It codes for CAWSPPADNEQFF. V gene TRBV30 combines with J gene TRBJ2-1; D is ambiguous. Trimming pared 2 bases from V and 5 bases from J, leaving 10 bases between. Per the germline V gene, CDR1 is GTSNPN and CDR2 is SVGIG (reference sequence). The CDR3 consists of 13 residues.